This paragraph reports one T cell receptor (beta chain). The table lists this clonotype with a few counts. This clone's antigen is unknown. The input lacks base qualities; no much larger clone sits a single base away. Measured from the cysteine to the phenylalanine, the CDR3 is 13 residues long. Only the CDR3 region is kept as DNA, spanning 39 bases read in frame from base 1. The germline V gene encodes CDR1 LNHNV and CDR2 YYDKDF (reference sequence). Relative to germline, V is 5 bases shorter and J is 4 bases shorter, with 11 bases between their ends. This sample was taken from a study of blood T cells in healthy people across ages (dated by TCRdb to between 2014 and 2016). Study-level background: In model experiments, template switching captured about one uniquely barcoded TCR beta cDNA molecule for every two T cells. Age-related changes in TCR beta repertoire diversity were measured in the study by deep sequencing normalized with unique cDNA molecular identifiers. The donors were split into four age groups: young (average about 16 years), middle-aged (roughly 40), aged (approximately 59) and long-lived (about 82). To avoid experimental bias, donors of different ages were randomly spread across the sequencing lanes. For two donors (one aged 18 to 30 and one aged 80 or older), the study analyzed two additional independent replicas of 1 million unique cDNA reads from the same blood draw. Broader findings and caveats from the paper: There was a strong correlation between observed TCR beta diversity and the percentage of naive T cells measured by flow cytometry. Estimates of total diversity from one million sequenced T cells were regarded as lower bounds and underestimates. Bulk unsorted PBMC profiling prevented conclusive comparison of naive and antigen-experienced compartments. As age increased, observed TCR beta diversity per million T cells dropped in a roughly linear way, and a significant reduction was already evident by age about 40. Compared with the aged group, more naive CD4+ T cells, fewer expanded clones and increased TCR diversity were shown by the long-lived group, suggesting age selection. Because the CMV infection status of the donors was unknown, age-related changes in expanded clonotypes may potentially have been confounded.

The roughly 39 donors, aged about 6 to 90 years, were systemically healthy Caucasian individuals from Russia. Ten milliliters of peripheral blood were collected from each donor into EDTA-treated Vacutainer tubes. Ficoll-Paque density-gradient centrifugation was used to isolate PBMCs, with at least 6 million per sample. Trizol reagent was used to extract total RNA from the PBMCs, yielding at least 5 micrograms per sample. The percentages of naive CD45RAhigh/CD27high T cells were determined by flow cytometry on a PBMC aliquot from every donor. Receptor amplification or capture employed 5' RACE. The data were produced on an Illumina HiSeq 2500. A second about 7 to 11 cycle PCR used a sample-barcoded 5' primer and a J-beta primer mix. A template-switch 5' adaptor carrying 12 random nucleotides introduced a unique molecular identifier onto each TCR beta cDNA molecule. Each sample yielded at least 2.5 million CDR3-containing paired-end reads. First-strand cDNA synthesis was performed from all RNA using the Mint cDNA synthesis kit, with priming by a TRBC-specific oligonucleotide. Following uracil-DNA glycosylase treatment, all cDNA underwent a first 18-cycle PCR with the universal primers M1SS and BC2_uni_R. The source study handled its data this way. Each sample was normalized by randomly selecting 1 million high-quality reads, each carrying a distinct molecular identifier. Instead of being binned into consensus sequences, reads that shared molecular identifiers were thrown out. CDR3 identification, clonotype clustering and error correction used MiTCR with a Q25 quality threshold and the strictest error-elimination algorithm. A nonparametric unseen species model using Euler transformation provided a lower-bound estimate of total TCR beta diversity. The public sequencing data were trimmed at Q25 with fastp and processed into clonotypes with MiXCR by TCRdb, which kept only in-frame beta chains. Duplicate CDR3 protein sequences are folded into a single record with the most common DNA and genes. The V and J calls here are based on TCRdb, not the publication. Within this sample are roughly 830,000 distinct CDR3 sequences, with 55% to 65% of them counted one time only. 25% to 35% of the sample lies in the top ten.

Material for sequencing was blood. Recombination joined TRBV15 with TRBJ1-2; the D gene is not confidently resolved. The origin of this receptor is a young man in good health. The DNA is TGTGCCACCAGCTTCGGTAGCAGCTATGGCTACACCTTC. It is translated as CATSFGSSYGYTF.